Listed below are T cell receptor beta chains from one sample, sequenced in a study of cytomegalovirus exposure and HLA in healthy donors. Produced via immunoSEQ multiplex PCR; TCRdb's table is partial and in-frame only. The data hold about 190,000 clones, with over 70% observed a single time. Sequencing input: PBMCs. The receptors were sampled from a woman aged 30 to 39 in good health and CMV-seropositive. CDR3s include the opening cysteine and the closing phenylalanine or tryptophan. The order of the fields is D gene, clone size, J gene, V gene, CDR3 protein, CDR3 DNA. The D gene is left open where the match is weak. Clone size is not always given. Where it is, it says once, few, many or a class for expanded clones.

TRBD1,-,TRBJ2-7,TRBV27,CASSRSGQGWEQYF,TGTGCCAGCAGTCGGTCGGGACAGGGGTGGGAGCAGTACTTC
-,-,TRBJ1-4,TRBV28,CASSLRQQRLFF,TGTGCCAGCAGTTTAAGACAGCAACGACTGTTTTTT
-,once,TRBJ2-2,TRBV18,CASSPRGTGELFF,TGTGCCAGCTCACCTCGTGGTACCGGGGAGCTGTTTTTT
-,-,TRBJ1-5,TRBV6-1,CASSDTGTMNQPQHF,TGTGCCAGCAGTGATACCGGGACAATGAATCAGCCCCAGCATTTT
-,-,TRBJ1-1,TRBV7-8,CASSAPQGMNTEAFF,TGTGCCAGCAGCGCCCCCCAGGGGATGAACACTGAAGCTTTCTTT
TRBD1,-,TRBJ2-5,TRBV18,CASSHGTGQETQYF,TGTGCCAGCTCTCACGGGACAGGCCAAGAGACCCAGTACTTC
TRBD2,-,TRBJ2-1,TRBV13,CASSLVLREGLYNEQFF,TGTGCCAGCAGCTTAGTTCTGCGGGAGGGCCTCTACAATGAGCAGTTCTTC
TRBD1,once,TRBJ1-1,TRBV5-4,CASSLTGGGTEAFF,TGTGCCAGCAGCTTGACAGGGGGCGGCACTGAAGCTTTCTTT
-,-,TRBJ1-5,TRBV19,CASSRGNQPQHF,TGTGCCAGTAGTCGGGGGAATCAGCCCCAGCATTTT
-,-,TRBJ2-5,TRBV5-5,CASSLIDRTETQYF,TGTGCCAGCAGCCTAATTGACAGGACAGAGACCCAGTACTTC
-,-,TRBJ2-2,TRBV7-2,CASSPSGDGELFF,TGTGCCAGCAGCCCCTCGGGGGACGGGGAGCTGTTTTTT
TRBD1,once,TRBJ2-1,TRBV5-1,CASSSLDRGNEQFF,TGCGCCAGCAGCTCTCTAGACAGGGGGAATGAGCAGTTCTTC
-,-,TRBJ2-1,TRBV21-1,CASSSSDEQFF,TGTGCCAGCAGCAGCAGCGATGAGCAGTTCTTC
-,-,TRBJ2-7,TRBV6-6,CASSLEASPSYEQYF,TGTGCCAGCAGTTTAGAGGCGTCGCCTTCCTACGAGCAGTACTTC
TRBD2,-,TRBJ2-1,TRBV27,CASTGLARYNEQFF,TGTGCCAGCACAGGACTAGCGAGATACAATGAGCAGTTCTTC
-,-,TRBJ1-3,TRBV5-5,CASSLSNTIYF,TGTGCCAGCAGCTTGTCGAACACCATATATTTT
-,-,TRBJ1-2,TRBV19,CASSPDRRNYGYTF,TGTGCCAGTAGCCCGGACAGACGAAACTATGGCTACACCTTC
-,-,TRBJ2-1,TRBV7-9,CASSFIRANNEQFF,TGTGCCAGCAGCTTTATCAGGGCCAACAATGAGCAGTTCTTC
-,-,TRBJ1-3,TRBV11-2,CASSLSPRGSGNTIYF,TGTGCCAGCAGCTTAAGCCCCAGAGGATCTGGAAACACCATATATTTT
TRBD1,few,TRBJ1-2,TRBV6-6,CASSTRQGANYGYTF,TGTGCCAGCAGTACACGACAGGGGGCCAACTATGGCTACACCTTC
-,-,TRBJ1-3,TRBV7-9,CASAGGFSGNTIYF,TGTGCCAGCGCTGGGGGGTTCTCTGGAAACACCATATATTTT
-,few,TRBJ2-1,TRBV19,CASSIGGRGYNEQFF,TGTGCCAGTAGTATAGGAGGGCGGGGATACAATGAGCAGTTCTTC